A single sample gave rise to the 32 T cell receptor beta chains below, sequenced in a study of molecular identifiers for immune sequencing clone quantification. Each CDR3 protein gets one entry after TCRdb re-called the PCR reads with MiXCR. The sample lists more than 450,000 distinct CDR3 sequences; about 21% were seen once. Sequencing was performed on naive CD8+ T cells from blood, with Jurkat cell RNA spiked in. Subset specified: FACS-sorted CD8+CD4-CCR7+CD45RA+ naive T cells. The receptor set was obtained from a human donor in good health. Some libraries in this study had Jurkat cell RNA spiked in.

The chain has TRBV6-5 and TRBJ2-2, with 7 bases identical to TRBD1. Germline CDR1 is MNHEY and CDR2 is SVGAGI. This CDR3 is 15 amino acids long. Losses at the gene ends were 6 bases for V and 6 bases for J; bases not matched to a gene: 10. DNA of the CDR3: TGTGCCAGCAGCCCCCGTAGAGGGGGCCCCGGGGAGCTGTTTTTT. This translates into CASSPRRGGPGELFF.

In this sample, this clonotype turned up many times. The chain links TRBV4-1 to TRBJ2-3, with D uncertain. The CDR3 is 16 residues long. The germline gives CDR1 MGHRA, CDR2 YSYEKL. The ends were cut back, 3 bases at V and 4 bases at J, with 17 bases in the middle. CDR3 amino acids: CASSQAAATAADTQYF. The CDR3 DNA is TGCGCCAGCAGCCAGGCGGCAGCCACCGCTGCAGATACGCAGTATTTT.

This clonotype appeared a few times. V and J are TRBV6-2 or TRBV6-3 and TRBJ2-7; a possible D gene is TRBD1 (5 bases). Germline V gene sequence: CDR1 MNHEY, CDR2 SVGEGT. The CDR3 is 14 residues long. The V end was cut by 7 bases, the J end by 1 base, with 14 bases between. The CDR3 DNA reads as TGTGCCAGCACCACCCCGGACACTTCCTACGAGCAGTACTTC. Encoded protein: CASTTPDTSYEQYF.

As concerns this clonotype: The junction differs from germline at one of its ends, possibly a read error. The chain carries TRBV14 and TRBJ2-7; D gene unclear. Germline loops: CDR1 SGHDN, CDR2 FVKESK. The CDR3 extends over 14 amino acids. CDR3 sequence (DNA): TGTACCAGCCGCCGCAGTGACGTTGCCTACGAGCAGTACTTC. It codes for CTSRRSDVAYEQYF.

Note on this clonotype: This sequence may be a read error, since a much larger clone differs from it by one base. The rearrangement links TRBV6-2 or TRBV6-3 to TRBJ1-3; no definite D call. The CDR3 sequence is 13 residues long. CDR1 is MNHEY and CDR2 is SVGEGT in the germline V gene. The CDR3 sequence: CASSQPGGNAIYF. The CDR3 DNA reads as TGTGCCAGCAGCCAGCCCGGAGGAAACGCCATATATTTT.

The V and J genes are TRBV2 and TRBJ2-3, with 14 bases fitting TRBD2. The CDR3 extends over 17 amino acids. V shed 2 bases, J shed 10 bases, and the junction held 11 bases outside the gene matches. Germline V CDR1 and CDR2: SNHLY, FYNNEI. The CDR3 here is CASSERLAGGPGVAQYF. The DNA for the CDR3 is TGTGCCAGCAGTGAACGACTAGCGGGAGGGCCGGGGGTTGCGCAGTATTTT.

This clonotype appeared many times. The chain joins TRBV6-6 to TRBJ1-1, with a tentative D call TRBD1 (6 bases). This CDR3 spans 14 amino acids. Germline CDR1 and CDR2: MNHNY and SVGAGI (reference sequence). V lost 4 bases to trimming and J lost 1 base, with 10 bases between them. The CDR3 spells CASSFTGQNTEAFF. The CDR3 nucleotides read TGTGCCAGCAGTTTTACGGGACAGAACACTGAAGCTTTCTTT.

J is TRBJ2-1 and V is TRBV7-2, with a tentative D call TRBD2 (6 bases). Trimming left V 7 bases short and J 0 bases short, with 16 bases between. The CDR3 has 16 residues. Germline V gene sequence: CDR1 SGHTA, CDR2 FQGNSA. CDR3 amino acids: CTSTRLVHPSYNEQFF. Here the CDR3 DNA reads TGTACCAGCACCCGACTAGTCCACCCCTCCTACAATGAGCAGTTCTTC.

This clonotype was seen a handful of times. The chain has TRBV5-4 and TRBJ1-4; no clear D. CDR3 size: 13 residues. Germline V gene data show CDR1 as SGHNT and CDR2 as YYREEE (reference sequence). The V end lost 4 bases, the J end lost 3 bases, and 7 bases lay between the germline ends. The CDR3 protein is CASSPASNEKLFF. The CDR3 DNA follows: TGTGCCAGCAGCCCGGCCTCTAATGAAAAACTGTTTTTT.

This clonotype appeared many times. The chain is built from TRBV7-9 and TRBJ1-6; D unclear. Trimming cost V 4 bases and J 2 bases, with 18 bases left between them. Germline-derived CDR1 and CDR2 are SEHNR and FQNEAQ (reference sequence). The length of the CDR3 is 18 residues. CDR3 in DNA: TGTGCCAGCAGCTCCTCCCTGGTGGGGATAACCTATAATTCACCCCTCCACTTT. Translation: CASSSSLVGITYNSPLHF.

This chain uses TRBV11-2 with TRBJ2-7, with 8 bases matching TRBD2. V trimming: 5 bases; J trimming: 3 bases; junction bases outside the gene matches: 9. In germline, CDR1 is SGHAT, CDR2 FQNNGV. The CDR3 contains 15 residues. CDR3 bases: TGTGCCAGCAGCATCTACCACGGGGGGGGCTACGAGCAGTACTTC. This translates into CASSIYHGGGYEQYF.

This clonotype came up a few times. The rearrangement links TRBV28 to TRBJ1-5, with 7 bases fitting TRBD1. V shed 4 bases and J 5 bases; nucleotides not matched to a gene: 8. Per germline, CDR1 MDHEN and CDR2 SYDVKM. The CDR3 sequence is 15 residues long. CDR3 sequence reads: CASSSTGKNDQPQHF. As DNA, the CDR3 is TGTGCCAGCAGTTCGACAGGGAAGAACGATCAGCCCCAGCATTTT.

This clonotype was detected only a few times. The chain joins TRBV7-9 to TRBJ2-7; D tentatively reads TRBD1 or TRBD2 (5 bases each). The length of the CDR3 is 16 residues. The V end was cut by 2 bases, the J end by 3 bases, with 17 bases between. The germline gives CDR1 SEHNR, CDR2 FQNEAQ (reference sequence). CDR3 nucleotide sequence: TGTGCCAGCAGCTTAACGAGCCGGGACCTAAACTACGAGCAGTACTTC. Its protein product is CASSLTSRDLNYEQYF.

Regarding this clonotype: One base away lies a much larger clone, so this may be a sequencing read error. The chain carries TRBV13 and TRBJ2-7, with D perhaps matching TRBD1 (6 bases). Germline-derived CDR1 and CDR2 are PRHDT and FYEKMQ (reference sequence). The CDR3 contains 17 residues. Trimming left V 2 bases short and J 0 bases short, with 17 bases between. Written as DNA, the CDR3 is TGTGCCAGCAGCTTAAGAGTTCCGGACAGCAGCTCCTACGAGCAGTACTTC. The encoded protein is CASSLRVPDSSSYEQYF. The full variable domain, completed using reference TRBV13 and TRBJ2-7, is AAGVIQSPRHLIKEKRETATLKCYPIPRHDTVYWYQQGPGQDPQFLISFYEKMQSDKGSIPDRFSAQQFSDYHSELNMSSLELGDSALYFCASSLRVPDSSSYEQYFGPGTRLTVT.

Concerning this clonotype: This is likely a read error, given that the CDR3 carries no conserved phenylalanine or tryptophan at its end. CDR3: CASSPTGFDFTYEQYL. CDR3 sequence (DNA): TGTGCCAGCAGCCCAACAGGGTTCGACTTTACCTACGAGCAGTACCTC. The chain links TRBV2 to TRBJ2-7; possible D gene TRBD1, 6 bases. Trimming removed 6 bases from V and 2 bases from J, with 20 bases in between. Germline CDR1 and CDR2: SNHLY and FYNNEI. This CDR3 is 16 amino acids long.

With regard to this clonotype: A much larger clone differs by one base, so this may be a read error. The CDR3 DNA follows: TGTGCCAGCTCCCCCCGCACGATTAACTATGGCTGCACCTTC. This gives the protein CASSPRTINYGCTF. The chain is built from TRBV27 and TRBJ1-2; D call uncertain. The CDR3 is made up of 14 amino acids. In germline, CDR1 is MNHEY, CDR2 SMNVEV (reference sequence).

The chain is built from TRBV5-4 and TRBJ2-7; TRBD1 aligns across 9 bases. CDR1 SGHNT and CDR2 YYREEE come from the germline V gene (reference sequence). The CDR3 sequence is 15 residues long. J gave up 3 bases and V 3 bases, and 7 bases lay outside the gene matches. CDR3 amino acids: CASSSIQGAHYEQYF. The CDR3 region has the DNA TGTGCCAGCAGCTCCATACAGGGGGCACACTACGAGCAGTACTTC.

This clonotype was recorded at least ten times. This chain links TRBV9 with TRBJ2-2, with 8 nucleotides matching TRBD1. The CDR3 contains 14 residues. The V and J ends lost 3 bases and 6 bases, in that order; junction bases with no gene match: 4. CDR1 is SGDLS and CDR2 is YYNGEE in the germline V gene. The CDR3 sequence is CASSGQGTAGELFF. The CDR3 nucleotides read TGTGCCAGCAGCGGACAGGGGACGGCCGGGGAGCTGTTTTTT.

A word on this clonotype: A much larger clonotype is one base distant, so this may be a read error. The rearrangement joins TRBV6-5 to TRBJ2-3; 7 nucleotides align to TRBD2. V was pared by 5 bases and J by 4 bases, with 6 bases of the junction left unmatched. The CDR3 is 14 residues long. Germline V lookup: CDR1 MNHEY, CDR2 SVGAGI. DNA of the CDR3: TGTGCCAGCAGTCGCGGGGGATACGCAGATACGCAGTATTTT. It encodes CASSRGGYADTQYF.

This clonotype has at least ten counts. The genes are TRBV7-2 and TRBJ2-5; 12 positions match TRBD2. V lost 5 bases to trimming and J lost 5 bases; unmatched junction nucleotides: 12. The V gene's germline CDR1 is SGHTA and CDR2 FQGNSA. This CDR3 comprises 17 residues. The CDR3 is CASSPRTSGAWGETQYF. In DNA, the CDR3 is TGTGCCAGCAGCCCTAGGACTAGCGGGGCCTGGGGTGAGACCCAGTACTTC.

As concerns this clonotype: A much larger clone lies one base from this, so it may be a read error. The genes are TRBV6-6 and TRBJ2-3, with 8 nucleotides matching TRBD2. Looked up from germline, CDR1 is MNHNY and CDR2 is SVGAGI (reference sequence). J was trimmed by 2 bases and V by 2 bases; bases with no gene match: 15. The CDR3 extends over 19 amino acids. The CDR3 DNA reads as TGTGCCAGCAGTTACCCGAGTTTTGCTTTCGGGGGGGACACAGATACGCAGTATTTT. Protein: CASSYPSFAFGGDTDTQYF.

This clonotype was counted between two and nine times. CDR3 sequence: CASSQGLAGPGNEQFF. The CDR3, as DNA: TGCGCCAGCAGCCAAGGACTAGCGGGCCCCGGCAATGAGCAGTTCTTC. The V gene is TRBV4-3, the J gene TRBJ2-1, with 10 bases that match TRBD2. Trimming removed 1 base from V and 6 bases from J; junction bases left unmatched: 6. In germline, CDR1 is LGHNA, CDR2 YSLEER. This CDR3 spans 16 amino acids.

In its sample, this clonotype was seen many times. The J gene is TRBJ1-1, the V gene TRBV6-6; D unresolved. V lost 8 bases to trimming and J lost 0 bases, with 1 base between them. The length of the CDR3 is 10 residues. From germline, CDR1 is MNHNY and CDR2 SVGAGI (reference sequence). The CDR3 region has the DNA TGTGCCAGCCTGAACACTGAAGCTTTCTTT. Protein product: CASLNTEAFF.

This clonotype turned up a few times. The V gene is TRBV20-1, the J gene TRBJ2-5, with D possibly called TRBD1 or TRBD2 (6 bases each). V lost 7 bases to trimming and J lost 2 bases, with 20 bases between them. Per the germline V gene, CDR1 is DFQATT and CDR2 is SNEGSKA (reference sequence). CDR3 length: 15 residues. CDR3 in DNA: TGCAGTGGCAGAGATAGGGGGGATTTTCAAGAGACCCAGTACTTC. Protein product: CSGRDRGDFQETQYF.

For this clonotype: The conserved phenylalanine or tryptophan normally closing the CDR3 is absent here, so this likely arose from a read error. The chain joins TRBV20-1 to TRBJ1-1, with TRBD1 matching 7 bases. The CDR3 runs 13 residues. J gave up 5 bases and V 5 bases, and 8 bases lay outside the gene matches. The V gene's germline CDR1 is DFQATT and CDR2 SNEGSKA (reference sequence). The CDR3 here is CSAASGGETEAFL. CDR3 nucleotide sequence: TGCAGTGCTGCCTCAGGGGGGGAAACTGAAGCTTTCCTT.

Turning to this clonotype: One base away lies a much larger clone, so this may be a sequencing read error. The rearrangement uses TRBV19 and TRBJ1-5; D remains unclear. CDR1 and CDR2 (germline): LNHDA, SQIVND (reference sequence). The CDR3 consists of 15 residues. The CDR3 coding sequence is TGTGCCAGTACTATAAACGAGGGTGGTGATGAGCCCCAGCATTTT. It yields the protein CASTINEGGDEPQHF. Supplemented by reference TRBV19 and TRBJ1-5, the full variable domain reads DGGITQSPKYLFRKEGQNVTLSCEQNLNHDAMYWYRQDPGQGLRLIYYSQIVNDFQKGDIAEGYSVSREKKESFPLTVTSAQKNPTAFYLCASTINEGGDEPQHFGDGTRLSIL.

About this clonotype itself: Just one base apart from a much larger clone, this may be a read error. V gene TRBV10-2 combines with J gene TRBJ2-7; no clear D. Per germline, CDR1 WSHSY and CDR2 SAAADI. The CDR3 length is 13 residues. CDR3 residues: CACSVGLAREQYF. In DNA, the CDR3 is TGCGCCTGCAGTGTCGGTCTGGCCCGCGAGCAGTACTTC.

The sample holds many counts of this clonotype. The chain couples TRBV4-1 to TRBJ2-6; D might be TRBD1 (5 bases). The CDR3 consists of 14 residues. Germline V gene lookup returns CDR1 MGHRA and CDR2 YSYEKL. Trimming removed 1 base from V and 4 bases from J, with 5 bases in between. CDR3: CASSQAGGANVLTF. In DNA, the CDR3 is TGCGCCAGCAGCCAAGCAGGGGGGGCCAACGTCCTGACTTTC.

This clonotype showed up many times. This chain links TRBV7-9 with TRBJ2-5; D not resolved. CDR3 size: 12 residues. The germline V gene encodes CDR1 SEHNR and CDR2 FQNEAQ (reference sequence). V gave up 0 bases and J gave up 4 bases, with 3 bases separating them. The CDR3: CASSLAVETQYF. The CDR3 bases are TGTGCCAGCAGCTTAGCGGTAGAGACCCAGTACTTC. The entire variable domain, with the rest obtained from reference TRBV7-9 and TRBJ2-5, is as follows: DTGVSQNPRHKITKRGQNVTFRCDPISEHNRLYWYRQTLGQGPEFLTYFQNEAQLEKSRLLSDRFSAERPKGSFSTLEIQRTEQGDSAMYLCASSLAVETQYFGPGTRLLVL.

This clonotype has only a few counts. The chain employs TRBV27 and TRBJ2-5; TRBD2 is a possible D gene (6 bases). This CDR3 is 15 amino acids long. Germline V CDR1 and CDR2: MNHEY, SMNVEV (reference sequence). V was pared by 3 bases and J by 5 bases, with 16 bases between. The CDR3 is CASSFGSGVAETQYF. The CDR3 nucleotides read TGTGCCAGCAGTTTCGGGTCGGGGGTAGCTGAGACCCAGTACTTC.

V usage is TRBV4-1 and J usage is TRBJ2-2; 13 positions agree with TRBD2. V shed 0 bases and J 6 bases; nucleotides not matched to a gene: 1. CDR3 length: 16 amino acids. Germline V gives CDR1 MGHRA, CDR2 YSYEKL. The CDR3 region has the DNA TGCGCCAGCAGCCAAGAACTAGCGGGGGGGCCCGGGGAGCTGTTTTTT. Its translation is CASSQELAGGPGELFF.

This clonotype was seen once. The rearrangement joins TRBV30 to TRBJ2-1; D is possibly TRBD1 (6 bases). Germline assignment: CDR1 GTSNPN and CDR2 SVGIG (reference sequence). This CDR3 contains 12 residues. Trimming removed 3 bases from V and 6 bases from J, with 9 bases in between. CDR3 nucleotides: TGTGCCTGGAGACAGGGTCTCAATGAGCAGTTCTTC. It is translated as CAWRQGLNEQFF.